Included here is one T cell receptor (beta chain) sequence, with context. Its antigen is not identified. The CDR3 extends over 12 amino acids. Trimming cost V 9 bases and J 5 bases, with 13 bases left between them. Germline V gene sequence: CDR1 MNHNS, CDR2 SASEGT. Assay used: immunoSEQ multiplex PCR; TCRdb lists only in-frame clones, some missing. The sample lists about 990,000 clones, about 80% occurring once. The data were taken from a study of shared clonotypes between healthy human individuals. Overall study findings and caveats: Sharing across four donors was highest in naive CD4 (roughly 5%) and lowest in memory CD8 (roughly 0.4%).

The rearrangement uses TRBV6-1 and TRBJ2-5, with D possibly called TRBD1 or TRBD2 (6 bases each). The source is a young man in good health. Some clones in this sample may be carry-over from other donors' samples. Sample: memory CD4+ T cells from PBMCs. The subset was: CD45RA-negative fraction. The CDR3 bases are TGTGCCAGTGCCGGAGGGGGGGAGACCCAGTACTTC. Translation: CASAGGGETQYF.